Reported below is one T cell receptor (beta chain). The antigen is undetermined. CDR1 is SGDLS and CDR2 is YYNGEE in the germline V gene. This CDR3 comprises 15 residues. V was cut by 0 bases and J by 1 base, with 8 bases left in between. The assay was immunoSEQ multiplex PCR, and TCRdb's table has in-frame clones only and misses some. The table records about 470,000 clones, about nine tenths of them present only once. The record originates from a study of Ad26.COV2.S vaccination and SARS-CoV-2 variants. At the level of the study: Doses of Ad26.COV2.S were injected into muscle once or twice, 56 days apart. Study-level findings and limits: The authors reported substantial breadth in spike-specific CD8+ and CD4+ T cell responses after vaccination.

The treatment denotes: around 19 received Ad26.COV2.S at low or high dose, single or two shots; 5 received placebo; per-sample allocation not given. Samples analyzed were those drawn on day 63 after the first vaccine or placebo injection. Donor was an adult aged 18-55 years in Boston. SARS-CoV-2 spike from the Wuhan strain was encoded by the vaccine, an Ad26 vector. This specimen consisted of peripheral blood, obtained in a trial of Ad26.COV2.S vaccine versus placebo. This sequence originates from a person aged 18-65 years who received the Ad26.COV2.S COVID-19 vaccine or a placebo. The V call is TRBV9, the J call TRBJ2-1; D is uncertain. The CDR3 sequence is CASSVDLGSYNEQFF. CDR3 in DNA: TGTGCCAGCAGCGTAGATCTAGGGTCCTACAATGAGCAGTTCTTC.